Sequencing of this T cell receptor beta chain was carried out in a study of blood T cell repertoires in COVID-19. Study background: The samples span acute and convalescent COVID-19 from the United States, Italy and Spain. T cells, B-cell-depleted T cells, or PBMCs supplied cDNA or gDNA.

In the original processing: Amplifying reference gene primers gave estimates of nucleated cell counts. Profiling relied on immunoSEQ multiplex PCR, and the TCRdb table lists in-frame clones only, not all of them. The V and J calls and clone size come from that table; D and trimming were worked out from the DNA. Counted here are about 150,000 clones, 84% occurring once; the ten biggest clones make up 2.2%. Germline loops: CDR1 LNHNV, CDR2 YYDKDF (reference sequence). The CDR3 is 17 residues long. V lost 5 bases to trimming and J lost 5 bases; unmatched junction nucleotides: 16. The clonotype originates from a man in his sixties or seventies with acute or convalescent COVID-19. The chain has TRBV15 and TRBJ2-5, with TRBD1 matching 8 bases. Sequenced sample: peripheral blood. CDR3 region: CATSGGQGRAHGETQYF. CDR3 nucleotide sequence: TGTGCCACCAGCGGCGGACAGGGAAGAGCGCACGGGGAGACCCAGTACTTC. Full variable domain (outside the CDR3, taken from reference TRBV15 and TRBJ2-5): DAMVIQNPRYQVTQFGKPVTLSCSQTLNHNVMYWYQQKSSQAPKLLFHYYDKDFNNEADTPDNFQSRRPNTSFCFLDIRSPGLGDTAMYLCATSGGQGRAHGETQYFGPGTRLLVL.